This entry is about one TCR beta chain. Antigen specificity is unknown. The data were obtained in a study of T cell responses to AZD1222 COVID-19 vaccine. TCRdb keeps only in-frame clones here, not all; method: immunoSEQ multiplex PCR. The data hold 150,000 to 200,000 clones, with about nine tenths observed a single time. The study, taken as a whole, reports: Mapped onto spike, vaccine-associated CD4 TCRs spanned it and were dominant at 160-218 and 743-854. Of the AZD1222 recipients, only 5 to 7 were seropositive at baseline. The sample set comprised mostly white British donors with more females, and clonal diversity was possibly underestimated. Spike-specific TCR breadth and depth rose after two AZD1222 doses.

The sequence derives from an adult who received the AZD1222 COVID-19 vaccine. The sequenced sample was peripheral blood, obtained 28 days after the second AZD1222 dose.

The CDR3 here is CASSLDPLGANEQFF. As DNA, the CDR3 is TGTGCCAGCAGCTTAGACCCCTTAGGAGCCAATGAGCAGTTCTTC. The chain recombines TRBV7-9 with TRBJ2-1, with D uncertain. The CDR3 contains 15 residues. Germline CDR1 is SEHNR and CDR2 is FQNEAQ (reference sequence). The V end lost 1 base, the J end lost 6 bases, and 13 bases lay between the germline ends.